This T cell receptor beta chain was recovered during a study of cytomegalovirus exposure and HLA in healthy donors. Notes on the study in general: In an earlier analysis, productive rearrangement rates for most beta V segments clustered near 87% or 30%. An analysis that was carried out later associated some 17,000 TCR beta sequences with HLA alleles at 0.05 false discovery rate.

As regards this clone: The antigen is undetermined.

V lost 4 bases, J lost 1 base, and 2 bases stayed unmatched. There are 14 residues in the CDR3. CDR1 SGHTA and CDR2 FQGTGA come from the germline V gene. The PCR had 60 Vbeta and 13 Jbeta primers. Some clones are missing from TCRdb's copy, which holds only in-frame ones; the method was immunoSEQ multiplex PCR. The sample carries 24,000 or so clones, 75% to 80% recorded once. The chain links TRBV7-3 to TRBJ2-3, with TRBD2 identical over 7 bases. The receptor was isolated from a male donor in good health and CMV-seronegative. The sample comprised PBMCs. Here the CDR3 DNA reads TGTGCCAGCAGCTGGAGCGGGGGCACAGATACGCAGTATTTT. Its translation is CASSWSGGTDTQYF.